This TCR beta chain comes out of a study of CD8+ T cells in alopecia areata (dated by TCRdb to between 2018 and 2020). As for the study more broadly: The treated patients, all with moderate-to-severe alopecia areata, were enrolled in an open-label pilot trial of oral tofacitinib given at 5 to 10 mg twice daily. High-throughput TCRbeta sequencing was used to examine T cell clonal expansion in alopecia areata in both the C3H/HeJ mouse model and human patients. immunoSEQ multiplex PCR using 35 Vbeta forward primers and 13 Jbeta reverse primers was used to amplify TCRbeta CDR3 regions. Clonality in the scalp was compared among normal scalp (n=4), patchy alopecia areata scalp (n=8), and alopecia totalis/universalis scalp (n=8). Patients received tofacitinib for 6 to 18 months and were then followed off drug for 6 months to check for delayed response and recurrence. RNA was obtained with the PAXgene miRNA kit for fixed scalp, the miRNeasy kit for PBMCs, and the RNeasy kit for mouse skin. Human TCRbeta sequencing covered scalp tissue and sorted CD4+ and CD8+ peripheral blood T cells from patchy and totalis/universalis alopecia areata patients and healthy controls. Tofacitinib-treated patients had biopsies at baseline and at 4 and 24 weeks of treatment, with a later scalp biopsy in several patients. General study outcomes and caveats: Shared TCR sequences between patients were less evident than in mice, which may be partly attributable to HLA diversity in the patient population. Resident alphabeta T cells in normal human skin are also sequenced, complicating scalp TCR repertoire analysis, unlike mouse skin dominated by gammadelta T cells. Compared with normal scalp, lesional scalp had higher clonality and more expanded CD8+ clones, particularly in alopecia totalis/universalis, a pattern that suggests antigenic drive.

In the case of this clone: The antigen it binds to is not known. Within one base of it there is no much larger clone, and no base qualities were kept.

The time point label for this specimen denotes: baseline before oral tofacitinib. Peripheral blood and lesional scalp punch biopsies were obtained from patients with alopecia areata. Human scalp biopsies were immediately fixed in PAXgene tissue containers. The library was obtained by the immunoSEQ multiplex PCR assay. RNA was extracted from all samples and reverse transcribed into cDNA as template for TCR sequencing. First-strand cDNA was synthesized using SuperScript III with a 2:1 mix of oligo-dT and random hexamers. A synthetic immune receptor repertoire was used to gauge amplification bias, and whatever bias remained was removed computationally. Concerning the study's data processing: Raw reads were preprocessed to remove errors, and CDR3 was defined according to IMGT conventions as the region from the conserved cysteine to phenylalanine. Clonality was computed by normalizing Shannon entropy by log2 of the number of productive unique TCRs and subtracting the result from 1. Whether each scalp clone was CD4 or CD8 was inferred by checking scalp TCRbeta sequences against the CD4 and CD8 repertoires from sorted blood. TCRdb took over this immuneACCESS table, retaining in-frame rearrangements with V and J assigned. Such tables are incomplete; in checked studies, under half of the missing clones stem from an unresolved V gene, and the remainder is unexplained. V and J calls and clone size follow that table, whereas D and trimming were derived from the DNA. This sample comprises 10,000 or so clones, roughly 56% of them detected only once. Clones ranked in the top ten supply over 7.5% of the sample.

The sequence was collected from a human donor with alopecia areata. Here the sequenced sample was skin, taken at week 0.

The DNA sequence is given as TGTGCCAGCGGAGACAGGAGCCCTTACGAGCAGTACTTC. The translation is CASGDRSPYEQYF. The sequence links TRBV6-1 to TRBJ2-7; the D gene is perhaps TRBD1, from 6 matching bases. Its CDR3 holds 13 amino acids, cysteine through phenylalanine. Here the CDR3 DNA is all that survives: 39 bases in frame from base 1. Trimming takes 8 bases from V and 4 bases from J, and the germline ends sit 15 bases apart. Taken from the germline V gene, the CDR1 and CDR2 loops are MNHNS and SASEGT.